These 3 T cell receptor beta chains were sequenced from one sample in a study of Ad26.COV2.S vaccination and SARS-CoV-2 variants. Sequenced by immunoSEQ multiplex PCR; TCRdb stores in-frame clones only, minus some. The sample records roughly 390,000 clones, approximately 90% being singletons. As for treatment: some 20 received Ad26.COV2.S at low or high dose, single or two shots; about 5 received placebo; per-sample allocation not given. After the first vaccine or placebo injection, samples were drawn on day 63. The sample was peripheral blood, taken in a trial of Ad26.COV2.S vaccine versus placebo. Receptor source: a person between 18 and 60 years old who received the Ad26.COV2.S COVID-19 vaccine or a placebo.

This clone has a single count. The chain recombines TRBV6-6 with TRBJ1-6; TRBD1 is a possible D gene (5 bases). From germline, CDR1 is MNHNY and CDR2 SVGAGI (reference sequence). Trimming shortened V by 8 bases and J by 7 bases, and 18 bases separated the two germline ends. The CDR3 spans 15 residues. The CDR3 region is CASGASRVGNSPLHF. CDR3 coding DNA: TGTGCCAGCGGGGCTTCCAGGGTGGGAAATTCACCCCTCCACTTT.

The chain couples TRBV6-6 to TRBJ2-7, with D maybe TRBD2 (6 bases). The CDR3 consists of 14 residues. V shed 2 bases and J shed 3 bases, with 11 bases lying between them. CDR1 is MNHNY and CDR2 is SVGAGI in the germline V gene (reference sequence). In DNA, the CDR3 is TGTGCCAGCAGTTACGGGGGGAGTGGCTACGAGCAGTACTTC. Translating gives CASSYGGSGYEQYF.

This clone was observed once. The chain combines TRBV11-3 with TRBJ2-1; D gene ambiguous. The CDR3 loop spans 15 amino acids. The V gene's germline CDR1 is SGHNT and CDR2 YENEEA. Trimming shortened V by 5 bases and J by 2 bases, and 13 bases separated the two germline ends. In nucleotides, the CDR3 is TGTGCCAGCAGCCAAAGCGACGCTACCTACAATGAGCAGTTCTTC. Translated, it gives CASSQSDATYNEQFF.